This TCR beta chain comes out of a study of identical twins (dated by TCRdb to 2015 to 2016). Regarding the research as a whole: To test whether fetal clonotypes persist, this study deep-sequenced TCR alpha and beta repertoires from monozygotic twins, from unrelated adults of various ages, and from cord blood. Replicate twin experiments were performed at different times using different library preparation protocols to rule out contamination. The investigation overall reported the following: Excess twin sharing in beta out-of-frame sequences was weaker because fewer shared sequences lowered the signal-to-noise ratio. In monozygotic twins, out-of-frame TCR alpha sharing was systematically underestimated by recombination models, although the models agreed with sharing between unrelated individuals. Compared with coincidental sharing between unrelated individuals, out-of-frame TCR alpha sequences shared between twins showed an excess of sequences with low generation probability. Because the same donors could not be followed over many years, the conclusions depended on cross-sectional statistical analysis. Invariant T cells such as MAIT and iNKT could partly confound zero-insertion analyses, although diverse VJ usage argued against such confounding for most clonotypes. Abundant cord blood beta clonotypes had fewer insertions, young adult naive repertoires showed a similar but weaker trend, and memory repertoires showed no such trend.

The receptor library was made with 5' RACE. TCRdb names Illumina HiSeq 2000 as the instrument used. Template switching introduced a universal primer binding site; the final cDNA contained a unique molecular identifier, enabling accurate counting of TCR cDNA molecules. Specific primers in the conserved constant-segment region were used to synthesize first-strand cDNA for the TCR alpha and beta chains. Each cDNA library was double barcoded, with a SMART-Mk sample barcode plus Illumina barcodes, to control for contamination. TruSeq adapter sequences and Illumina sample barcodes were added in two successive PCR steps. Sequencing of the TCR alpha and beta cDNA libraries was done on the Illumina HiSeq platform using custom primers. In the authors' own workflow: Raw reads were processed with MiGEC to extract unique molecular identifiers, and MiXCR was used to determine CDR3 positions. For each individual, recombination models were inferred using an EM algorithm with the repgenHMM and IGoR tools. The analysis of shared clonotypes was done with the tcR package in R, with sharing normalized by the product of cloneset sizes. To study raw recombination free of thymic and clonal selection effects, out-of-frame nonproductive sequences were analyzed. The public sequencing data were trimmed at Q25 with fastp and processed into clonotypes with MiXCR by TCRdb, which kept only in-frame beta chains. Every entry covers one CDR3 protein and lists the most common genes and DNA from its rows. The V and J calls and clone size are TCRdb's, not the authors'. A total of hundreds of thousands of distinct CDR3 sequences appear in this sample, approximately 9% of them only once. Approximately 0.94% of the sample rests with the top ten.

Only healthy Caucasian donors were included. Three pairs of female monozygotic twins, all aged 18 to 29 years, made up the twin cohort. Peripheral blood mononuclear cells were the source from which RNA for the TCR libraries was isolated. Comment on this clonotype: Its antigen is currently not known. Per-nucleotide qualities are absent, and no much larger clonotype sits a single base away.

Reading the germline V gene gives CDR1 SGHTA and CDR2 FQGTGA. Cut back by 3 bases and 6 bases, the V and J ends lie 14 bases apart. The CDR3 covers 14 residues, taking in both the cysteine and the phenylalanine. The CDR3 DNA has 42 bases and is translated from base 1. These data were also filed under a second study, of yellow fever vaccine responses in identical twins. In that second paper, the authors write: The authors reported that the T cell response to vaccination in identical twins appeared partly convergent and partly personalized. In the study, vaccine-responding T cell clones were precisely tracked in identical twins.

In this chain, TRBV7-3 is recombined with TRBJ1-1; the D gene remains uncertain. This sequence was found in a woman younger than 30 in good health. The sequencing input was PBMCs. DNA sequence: TGTGCCAGCAGCTTGGTTTCCAGAAGGTCTGAAGCTTTCTTT. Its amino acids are CASSLVSRRSEAFF.